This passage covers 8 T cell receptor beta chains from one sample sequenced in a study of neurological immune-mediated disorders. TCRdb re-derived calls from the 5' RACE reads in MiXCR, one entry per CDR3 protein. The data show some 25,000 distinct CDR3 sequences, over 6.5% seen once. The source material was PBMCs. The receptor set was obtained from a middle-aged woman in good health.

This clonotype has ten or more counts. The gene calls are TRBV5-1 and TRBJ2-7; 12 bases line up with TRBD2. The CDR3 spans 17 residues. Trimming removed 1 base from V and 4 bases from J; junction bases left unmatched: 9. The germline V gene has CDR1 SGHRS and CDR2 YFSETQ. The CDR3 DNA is TGCGCCAGCAGCTTGCCGCCGGGACTAGCGGGTCAATACGAGCAGTACTTC. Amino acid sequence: CASSLPPGLAGQYEQYF.

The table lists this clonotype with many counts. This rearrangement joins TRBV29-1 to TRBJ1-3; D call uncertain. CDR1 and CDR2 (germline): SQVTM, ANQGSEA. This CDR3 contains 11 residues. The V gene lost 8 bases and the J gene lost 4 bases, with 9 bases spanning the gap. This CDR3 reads CSLKTGNTIYF. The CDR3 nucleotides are TGCAGCTTAAAGACAGGAAACACCATATATTTT.

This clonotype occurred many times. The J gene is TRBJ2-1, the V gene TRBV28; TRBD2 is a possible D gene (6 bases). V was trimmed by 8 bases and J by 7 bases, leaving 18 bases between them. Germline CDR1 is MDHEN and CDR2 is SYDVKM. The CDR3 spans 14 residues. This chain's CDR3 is CASLLGGANNEQFF. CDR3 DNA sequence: TGTGCCAGCCTATTGGGGGGAGCAAATAATGAGCAGTTCTTC. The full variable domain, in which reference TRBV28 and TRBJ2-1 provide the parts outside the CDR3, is DVKVTQSSRYLVKRTGEKVFLECVQDMDHENMFWYRQDPGLGLRLIYFSYDVKMKEKGDIPEGYSVSREKKERFSLILESASTNQTSMYLCASLLGGANNEQFFGPGTRLTVL.

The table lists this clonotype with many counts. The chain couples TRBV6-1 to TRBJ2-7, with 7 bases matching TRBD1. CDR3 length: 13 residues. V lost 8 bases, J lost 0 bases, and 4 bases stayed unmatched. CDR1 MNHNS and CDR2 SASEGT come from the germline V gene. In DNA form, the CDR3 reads TGTGCCAGCTCACAGGGGAGCTCCTACGAGCAGTACTTC. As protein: CASSQGSSYEQYF.

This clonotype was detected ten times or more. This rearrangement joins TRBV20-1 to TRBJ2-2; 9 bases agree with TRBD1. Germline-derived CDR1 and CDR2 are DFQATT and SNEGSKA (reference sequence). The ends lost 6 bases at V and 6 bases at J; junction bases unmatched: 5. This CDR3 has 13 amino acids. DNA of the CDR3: TGCAGTGCGGAGGACAGGGGCCCCGGGGAGCTGTTTTTT. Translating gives CSAEDRGPGELFF.

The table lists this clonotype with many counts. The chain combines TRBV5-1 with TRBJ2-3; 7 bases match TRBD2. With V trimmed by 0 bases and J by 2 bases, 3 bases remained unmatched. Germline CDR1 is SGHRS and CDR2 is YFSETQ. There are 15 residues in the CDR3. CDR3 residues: CASSLELANTDTQYF. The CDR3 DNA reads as TGCGCCAGCAGCTTGGAACTAGCGAACACAGATACGCAGTATTTT.

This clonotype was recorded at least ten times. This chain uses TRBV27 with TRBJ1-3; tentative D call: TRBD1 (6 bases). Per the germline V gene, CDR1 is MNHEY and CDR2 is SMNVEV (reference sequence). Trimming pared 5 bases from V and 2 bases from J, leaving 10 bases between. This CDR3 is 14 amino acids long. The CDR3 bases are TGTGCCAGCAGTCCCCCAGGGGCTGGAAACACCATATATTTT. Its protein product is CASSPPGAGNTIYF.

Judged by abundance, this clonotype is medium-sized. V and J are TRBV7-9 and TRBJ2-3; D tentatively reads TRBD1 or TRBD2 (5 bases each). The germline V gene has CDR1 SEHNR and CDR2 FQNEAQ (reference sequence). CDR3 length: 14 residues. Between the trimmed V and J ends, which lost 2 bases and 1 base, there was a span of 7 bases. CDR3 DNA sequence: TGTGCCAGCAGCTTATTGGGGGGCACAGATACGCAGTATTTT. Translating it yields CASSLLGGTDTQYF. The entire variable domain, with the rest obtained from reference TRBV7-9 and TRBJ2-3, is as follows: DTGVSQNPRHKITKRGQNVTFRCDPISEHNRLYWYRQTLGQGPEFLTYFQNEAQLEKSRLLSDRFSAERPKGSFSTLEIQRTEQGDSAMYLCASSLLGGTDTQYFGPGTRLTVL.